Listed below are T cell receptor beta chains from one sample, sequenced in a study of radiation and T cells in renal cell carcinoma. Data came from immunoSEQ multiplex PCR; TCRdb stores just in-frame clones and leaves some out. This repertoire shows some 130,000 clones, more than 70% found once; its top ten account for about 5.6%. Sequencing was performed on blood, taken from a patient whose treatment included radiotherapy and nephrectomy. These receptor sequences come from a woman in her sixties or seventies with renal cell carcinoma. CDR3s include the opening cysteine and the closing phenylalanine or tryptophan. The D gene is left open where the match is weak. The size entry is marked missing in some rows and otherwise reads once, few, many or a size class.

abundance	len	v_gene	j_gene	d_gene	CDR3aa	CDR3nt
-	15	TRBV28	TRBJ1-1	-	CASSFYGSLDTEAFF	TGTGCCAGCAGTTTCTACGGGAGTTTGGACACTGAAGCTTTCTTT
-	14	TRBV6-6	TRBJ2-1	TRBD1	CASSYGQGSRRQFF	TGTGCCAGCAGTTACGGACAGGGTAGTAGGAGGCAGTTCTTC
few	13	TRBV11-3	TRBJ1-1	-	CASVPTGNTEAFF	TGTGCCAGCGTGCCCACAGGGAACACTGAAGCTTTCTTT
-	13	TRBV19	TRBJ1-1	TRBD1	CASRDRVNTEAFF	TGTGCCAGTAGGGACAGGGTAAACACTGAAGCTTTCTTT
-	16	TRBV19	TRBJ1-5	TRBD1	CASSILGTGRGQPQHF	TGTGCCAGTAGTATTCTTGGGACAGGGAGGGGGCAGCCCCAGCATTTT
-	15	TRBV7-2	TRBJ2-7	TRBD1	CASSFSGTGGNEQYF	TGTGCCAGCAGCTTTAGTGGGACAGGGGGCAACGAGCAGTACTTC
-	12	TRBV7-2	TRBJ1-2	-	CASSLQVGGYTF	TGTGCCAGCAGCTTGCAGGTCGGGGGCTACACCTTC
-	11	TRBV28	TRBJ1-2	-	CASTGNYGYTF	TGTGCCAGCACGGGGAACTATGGCTACACCTTC
once	12	TRBV29-1	TRBJ2-7	-	CSVMRDSYEQYF	TGCAGCGTTATGCGGGACAGCTACGAGCAGTACTTC
-	13	TRBV7-9	TRBJ2-6	-	CASSPYSIHVLTF	TGTGCCAGCAGCCCCTATAGTATTCACGTCCTGACTTTC
-	15	TRBV7-3	TRBJ2-3	-	CASSPTTAPLGTQYF	TGTGCCAGCAGCCCTACGACTGCACCCTTGGGCACGCAGTATTTT
once	13	TRBV7-9	TRBJ1-1	-	CASSLDISTEAFF	TGTGCCAGCAGCTTAGACATCAGTACTGAAGCTTTCTTT
-	15	TRBV6-5	TRBJ1-3	-	CASRGTGTYENTIYF	TGTGCCAGCAGGGGGACCGGGACATATGAAAACACCATATATTTT
-	15	TRBV5-1	TRBJ1-3	-	CASSFGNYTGNTIYF	TGCGCCAGCAGCTTTGGGAACTACACGGGAAACACCATATATTTT
-	13	TRBV18	TRBJ1-2	-	CASSPNGNYGYTF	TGTGCCAGCTCACCTAATGGGAACTATGGCTACACCTTC
-	15	TRBV6-5	TRBJ1-2	-	CASSYSGSSNYGYTF	TGTGCCAGCAGTTACTCGGGCAGTTCTAACTATGGCTACACCTTC
-	17	TRBV10-3	TRBJ1-3	-	CAISLPPDSPSGNTIYF	TGTGCCATCAGCCTACCTCCCGACAGTCCCTCTGGAAACACCATATATTTT
few	15	TRBV11-1	TRBJ2-3	-	CASSLEERSTDTQYF	TGTGCCAGCAGCTTAGAAGAGCGCTCCACAGATACGCAGTATTTT
-	14	TRBV30	TRBJ2-2	-	CAWSVLANTGELFF	TGTGCCTGGAGTGTTTTAGCGAACACCGGGGAGCTGTTTTTT
-	14	TRBV7-2	TRBJ2-7	-	CASSLEGSLGEQYF	TGTGCCAGCAGCTTAGAGGGCAGTTTGGGCGAGCAGTACTTC
-	11	TRBV20-1	TRBJ2-5	-	CSAAHGETQYF	TGCAGTGCCGCACACGGGGAGACCCAGTACTTC
-	16	TRBV5-3	TRBJ2-2	-	CARSPPGVPNTGELFF	TGTGCCAGAAGCCCCCCGGGGGTGCCTAACACCGGGGAGCTGTTTTTT
-	14	TRBV5-1	TRBJ2-1	TRBD1	CASSLPGQYNEQFF	TGCGCCAGCAGCTTACCGGGACAGTACAATGAGCAGTTCTTC
-	12	TRBV6-5	TRBJ2-1	-	CASSKDRNEQFF	TGTGCCAGCAGCAAAGATAGGAATGAGCAGTTCTTC
-	15	TRBV15	TRBJ2-5	TRBD2	CATSRLAGGQETQYF	TGTGCCACCAGCAGATTAGCGGGGGGGCAAGAGACCCAGTACTTC
once	18	TRBV5-1	TRBJ2-7	TRBD2	CASSLIPRLAGARYEQYF	TGCGCCAGCAGCTTGATCCCGCGGCTAGCGGGGGCCAGATACGAGCAGTACTTC
-	14	TRBV19	TRBJ1-2	-	CASKSPLRLYGYTF	TGTGCCAGTAAATCGCCACTACGTCTCTATGGCTACACCTTC
-	16	TRBV7-8	TRBJ1-5	-	CASSLVTGTGNQPQHF	TGTGCCAGCAGCTTAGTTACAGGGACCGGCAATCAGCCCCAGCATTTT
-	14	TRBV6-1	TRBJ1-2	-	CASSQIGQSPRYTF	TGTGCCAGCAGCCAAATCGGACAGAGCCCACGCTACACCTTC
-	18	TRBV5-6	TRBJ2-5	TRBD2	CASSSTLAGGAYQETQYF	TGTGCCAGCAGCTCCACACTAGCGGGGGGGGCGTACCAAGAGACCCAGTACTTC
-	14	TRBV28	TRBJ2-1	TRBD2	CASSLLAGGGARFF	TGTGCCAGCAGTTTATTGGCGGGGGGCGGTGCCCGGTTCTTC
few	12	TRBV27	TRBJ2-2	-	CASSRQSGELFF	TGTGCCAGCAGCCGACAGAGCGGGGAGCTGTTTTTT
-	14	TRBV9	TRBJ2-7	-	CASSPTRAGREQYF	TGTGCCAGCAGCCCAACGAGGGCAGGGAGAGAGCAGTACTTC
-	17	TRBV7-2	TRBJ2-1	TRBD1	CASSSLGRTGSNNEQFF	TGTGCCAGCAGCTCCCTTGGCAGGACAGGGTCAAACAATGAGCAGTTCTTC
-	13	TRBV13	TRBJ2-7	-	CASSLRVSYEQYF	TGTGCCAGCAGCTTAAGGGTTTCCTACGAGCAGTACTTC
once	12	TRBV5-4	TRBJ1-6	-	CASSLYGSPLHF	TGTGCCAGCAGCTTGTACGGTTCACCCCTCCACTTT
once	13	TRBV7-9	TRBJ1-6	-	CASSLDANSPLHF	TGTGCCAGCAGCTTAGACGCAAATTCACCCCTCCACTTT
-	15	TRBV5-4	TRBJ1-1	-	CASSETDIMNTEAFF	TGTGCCAGCAGCGAGACCGATATCATGAACACTGAAGCTTTCTTT
-	14	TRBV9	TRBJ2-7	-	CASSVDSHTYEQYF	TGTGCCAGCAGCGTAGACTCTCACACCTACGAGCAGTACTTC
once	15	TRBV30	TRBJ1-1	TRBD1	CAWETRQGGNTEAFF	TGTGCCTGGGAAACCCGACAGGGCGGTAACACTGAAGCTTTCTTT
-	13	TRBV7-9	TRBJ2-3	-	CASSLVGTDTQYF	TGTGCCAGCAGCTTAGTGGGGACAGATACGCAGTATTTT
-	13	TRBV27	TRBJ1-2	TRBD1	CASSWDSNYGYTF	TGTGCCAGCAGTTGGGACAGCAACTATGGCTACACCTTC
-	12	TRBV7-2	TRBJ2-7	-	CASSLGSYEQYF	TGTGCCAGCAGCTTAGGGTCCTACGAGCAGTACTTC
-	16	TRBV27	TRBJ2-3	TRBD2	CASSLLAGGGTDTQYF	TGTGCCAGCAGTTTACTAGCGGGGGGGGGCACAGATACGCAGTATTTT
-	14	TRBV5-1	TRBJ2-1	TRBD2	CASSEIAGGHEQFF	TGCGCCAGCAGCGAAATAGCGGGGGGTCATGAGCAGTTCTTC
once	17	TRBV4-2	TRBJ2-5	TRBD2	CASSLGGGLAAQETQYF	TGTGCCAGCAGCCTCGGGGGCGGACTAGCGGCCCAGGAGACCCAGTACTTC
-	17	TRBV7-9	TRBJ2-3	TRBD2	CASSFLTSGSSTDTQYF	TGTGCCAGCAGCTTCCTGACTAGCGGCTCGAGCACAGATACGCAGTATTTT
once	16	TRBV5-1	TRBJ2-7	-	CASSPLGGPRQVEQYF	TGCGCCAGCAGCCCGCTCGGCGGGCCTCGGCAGGTCGAGCAGTACTTC
-	12	TRBV19	TRBJ1-2	-	CASGPRGLRYTF	TGTGCCAGTGGGCCTCGAGGACTACGCTACACCTTC
-	15	TRBV5-1	TRBJ2-2	TRBD2	CASSWEGRNTGELFF	TGCGCCAGCAGCTGGGAGGGCCGGAACACCGGGGAGCTGTTTTTT
-	17	TRBV5-8	TRBJ2-2	-	CASSPSGQHMNTGELFF	TGTGCCAGCAGCCCTTCAGGCCAGCACATGAACACCGGGGAGCTGTTTTTT
-	13	TRBV12-5	TRBJ2-3	-	CASGTLQGKTQYF	TGTGCTAGTGGTACCCTCCAGGGGAAGACGCAGTATTTT
-	12	TRBV6-5	TRBJ2-7	-	CASSAYSVAQYF	TGTGCCAGCAGTGCCTACTCGGTAGCGCAGTACTTC
-	14	TRBV5-1	TRBJ1-3	-	CASSLTVQGNTIYF	TGCGCCAGCAGCCTGACCGTGCAGGGCAACACCATATATTTT
-	13	TRBV30	TRBJ2-7	TRBD1	CAWSAQGGYEQYF	TGTGCCTGGAGTGCACAGGGGGGCTACGAGCAGTACTTC
-	14	TRBV9	TRBJ2-7	TRBD1	CASSPLGQGYEQYF	TGTGCCAGCAGCCCTTTAGGACAGGGCTACGAGCAGTACTTC
-	15	TRBV15	TRBJ2-7	-	CATSSQDGFSYEQYF	TGTGCCACCAGCAGTCAGGACGGATTCTCCTACGAGCAGTACTTC
-	14	TRBV9	TRBJ2-7	TRBD1	CASSVGTGYGEQYF	TGTGCCAGCAGCGTAGGGACAGGGTATGGCGAGCAGTACTTC